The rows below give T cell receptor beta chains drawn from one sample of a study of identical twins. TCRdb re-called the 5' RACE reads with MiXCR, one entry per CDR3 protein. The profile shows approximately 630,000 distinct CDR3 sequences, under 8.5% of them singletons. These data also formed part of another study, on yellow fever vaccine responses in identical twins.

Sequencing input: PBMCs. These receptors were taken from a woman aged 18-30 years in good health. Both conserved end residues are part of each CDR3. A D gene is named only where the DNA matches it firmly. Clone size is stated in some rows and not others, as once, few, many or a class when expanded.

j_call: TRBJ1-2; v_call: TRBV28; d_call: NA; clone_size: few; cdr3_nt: TGTGCCAGCAGTTTGGGAACAGGGAAGTATGGCTACACCTTC; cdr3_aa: CASSLGTGKYGYTF
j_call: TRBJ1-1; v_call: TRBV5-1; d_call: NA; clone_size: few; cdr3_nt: TGCGCCAGCCACCTGAACGAGAACACTGAAGCTTTCTTT; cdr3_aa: CASHLNENTEAFF
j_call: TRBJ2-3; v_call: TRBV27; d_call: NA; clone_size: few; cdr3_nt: TGTGCCAGCAGTTCCTTCTGGGGGGCAGATACGCAGTATTTT; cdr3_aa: CASSSFWGADTQYF
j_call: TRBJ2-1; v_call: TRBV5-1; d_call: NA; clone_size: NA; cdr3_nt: TGCGCCAGCAGCCGGTCAGATGGGGATGAGCAGTTCTTC; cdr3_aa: CASSRSDGDEQFF
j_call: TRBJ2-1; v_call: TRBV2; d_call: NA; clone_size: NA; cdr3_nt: TGTGCCAGCAGGGAGATTGAGCAGTTCTTC; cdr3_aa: CASREIEQFF
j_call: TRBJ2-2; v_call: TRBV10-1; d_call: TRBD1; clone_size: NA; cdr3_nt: TGCGCCAGCAGTGAGGGGCAGGGGGCCGCCGGGGAGCTGTTTTTT; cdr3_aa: CASSEGQGAAGELFF
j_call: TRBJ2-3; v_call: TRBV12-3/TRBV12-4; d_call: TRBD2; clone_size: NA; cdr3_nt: TGTGCCAGCAGTTTAGGCCCTATTAGCGGGAGCACAGATACGCAGTATTTT; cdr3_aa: CASSLGPISGSTDTQYF
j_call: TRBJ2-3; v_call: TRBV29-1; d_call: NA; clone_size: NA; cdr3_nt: TGCAGCGTTGTCGCAGGGACAGATACGCAGTATTTT; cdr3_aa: CSVVAGTDTQYF
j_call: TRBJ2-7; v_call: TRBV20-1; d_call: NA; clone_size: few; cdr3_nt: TGCAGTGCTAGCGGGACCTCTCTCGAGCAGTACTTC; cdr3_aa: CSASGTSLEQYF
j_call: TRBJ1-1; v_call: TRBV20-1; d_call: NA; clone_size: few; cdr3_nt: TGCAGTGCTAGTCGGGCAGGGGTGAGCACTGAAGCTTTCTTT; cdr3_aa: CSASRAGVSTEAFF
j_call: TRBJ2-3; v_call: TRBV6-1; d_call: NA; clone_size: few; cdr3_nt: TGTGCCAGCAGCCCCCAACCAGCCGGTTTTGCAGATACGCAGTATTTT; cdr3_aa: CASSPQPAGFADTQYF
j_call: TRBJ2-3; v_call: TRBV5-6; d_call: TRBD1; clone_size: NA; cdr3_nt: TGTGCCAGCAGCTTGGAGCGACAGGGGGGAACAGATACGCAGTATTTT; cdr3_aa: CASSLERQGGTDTQYF
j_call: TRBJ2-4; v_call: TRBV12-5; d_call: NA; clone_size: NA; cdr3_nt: TGTGCTAGTGCCAAACGCCTGACGGGGGTACGACCTCTAGCCAAAAACATTCAGTACTTC; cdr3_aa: CASAKRLTGVRPLAKNIQYF
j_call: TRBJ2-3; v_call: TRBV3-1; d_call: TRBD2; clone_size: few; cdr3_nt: TGTGCCAGCAGCCGTTTACTAGCGGGGGGAGCAGATACGCAGTATTTT; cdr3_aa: CASSRLLAGGADTQYF
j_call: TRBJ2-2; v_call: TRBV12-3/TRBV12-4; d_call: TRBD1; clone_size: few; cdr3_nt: TGTGCCAGCAGTTTCGGTGACAGGGGGAGGGACGGGGAGCTGTTTTTT; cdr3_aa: CASSFGDRGRDGELFF
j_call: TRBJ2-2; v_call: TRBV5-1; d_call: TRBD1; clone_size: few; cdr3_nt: TGCGCCAGCAGCTCACCCCGGACAGGGGGCGGGACCGGGGAGCTGTTTTTT; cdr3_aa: CASSSPRTGGGTGELFF
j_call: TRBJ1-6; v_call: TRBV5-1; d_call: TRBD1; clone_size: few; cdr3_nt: TGCGCCAGCAGCGCGGCCGACAGGGCTTATAATTCACCCCTCCACTTT; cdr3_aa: CASSAADRAYNSPLHF
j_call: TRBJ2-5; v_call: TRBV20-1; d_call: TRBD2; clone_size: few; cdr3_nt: TGCAGTGCTAGAGTCGGGACTAGAGAGACCCAGTACTTC; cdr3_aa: CSARVGTRETQYF
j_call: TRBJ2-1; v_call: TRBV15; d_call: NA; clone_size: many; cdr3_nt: TGTGCCACCAGCAGAGTGGGGACCTACAATGAGCAGTTCTTC; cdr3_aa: CATSRVGTYNEQFF
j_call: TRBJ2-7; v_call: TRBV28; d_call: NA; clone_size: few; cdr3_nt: TGTGCCAGCAGCTTCCGGACCACCTACGAGCAGTACTTC; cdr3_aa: CASSFRTTYEQYF
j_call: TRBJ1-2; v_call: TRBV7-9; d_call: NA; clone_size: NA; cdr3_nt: TGTGCCAGCTTCTCTCCCGGGGCACAGGGTAGCGGCTACACCTTC; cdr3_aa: CASFSPGAQGSGYTF
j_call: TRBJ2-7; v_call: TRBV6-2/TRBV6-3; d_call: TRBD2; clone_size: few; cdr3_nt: TGTGCCAGCAGTGGGACTAGCGGGGGCCACTACGAGCAGTACTTC; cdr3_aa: CASSGTSGGHYEQYF
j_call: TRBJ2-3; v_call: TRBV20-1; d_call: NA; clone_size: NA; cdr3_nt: TGCAGTGCTAGTCACCCGACTAGCACAGATACGCAGTATTTT; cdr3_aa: CSASHPTSTDTQYF
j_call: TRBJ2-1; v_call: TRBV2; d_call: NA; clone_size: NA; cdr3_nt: TGTGCCAGCAGGTGGGAGGAACACAATGAGCAGTTCTTC; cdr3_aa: CASRWEEHNEQFF
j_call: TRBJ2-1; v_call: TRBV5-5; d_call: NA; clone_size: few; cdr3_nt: TGTGCCAGCAGTGGACCACAAACCTACAATGAGCAGTTCTTC; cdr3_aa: CASSGPQTYNEQFF
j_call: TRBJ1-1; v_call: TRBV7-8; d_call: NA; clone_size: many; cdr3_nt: TGTGCCAGCAGCTTCTCCTTAAGACAGAACACTGAAGCTTTCTTT; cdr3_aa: CASSFSLRQNTEAFF
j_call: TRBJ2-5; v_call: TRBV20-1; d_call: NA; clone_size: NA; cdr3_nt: TGCAGTGCTAACCGGGACCTAGAAGAGACCCAGTACTTC; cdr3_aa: CSANRDLEETQYF
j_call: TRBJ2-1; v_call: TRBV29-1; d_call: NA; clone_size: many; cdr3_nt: TGCAGCGTTACAGGTTCCTACAATGAGCAGTTCTTC; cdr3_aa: CSVTGSYNEQFF
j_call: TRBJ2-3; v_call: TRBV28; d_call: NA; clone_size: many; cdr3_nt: TGTGCCAGCAGTCACCCGCAAGGGATCAGTAAGGATACGCAGTATTTT; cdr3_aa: CASSHPQGISKDTQYF
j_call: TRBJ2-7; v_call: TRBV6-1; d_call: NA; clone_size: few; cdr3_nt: TGTGCCAGCAGTGAAGGGGGGGTCCACGAGCAGTACTTC; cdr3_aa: CASSEGGVHEQYF
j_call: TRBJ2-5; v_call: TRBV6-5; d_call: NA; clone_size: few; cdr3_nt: TGTGCCAGCAGATTAGCGGTCCACCGTGGGGAGACCCAGTACTTC; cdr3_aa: CASRLAVHRGETQYF
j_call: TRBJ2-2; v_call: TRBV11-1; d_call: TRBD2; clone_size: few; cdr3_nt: TGTGCCAGCAGCTTCACGAATCTTCTAGCGGGTTCCTACACCGGGGAGCTGTTTTTT; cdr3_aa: CASSFTNLLAGSYTGELFF
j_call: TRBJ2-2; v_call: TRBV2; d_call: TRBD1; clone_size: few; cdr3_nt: TGTGCCAGCAGGACAGGGGGCTCCGGCGGGGAGCTGTTTTTT; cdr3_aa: CASRTGGSGGELFF
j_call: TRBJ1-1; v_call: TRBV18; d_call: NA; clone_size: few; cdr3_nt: TGTGCCAGCTCACCAGACCTCACTGAAGCTTTCTTT; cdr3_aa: CASSPDLTEAFF
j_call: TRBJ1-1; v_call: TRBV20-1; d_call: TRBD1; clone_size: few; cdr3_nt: TGCAGTGCTCACTCACCCGACAGGGGAGGGTTGAACACTGAAGCTTTCTTT; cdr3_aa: CSAHSPDRGGLNTEAFF
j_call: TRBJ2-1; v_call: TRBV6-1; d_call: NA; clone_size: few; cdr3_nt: TGTGCCAGCAGTGAAGCGGAGGAGGAAAGTTTCAATGAGCAGTTCTTC; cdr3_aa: CASSEAEEESFNEQFF
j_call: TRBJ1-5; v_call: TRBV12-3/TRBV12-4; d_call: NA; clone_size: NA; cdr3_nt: TGTGCCAGCAGTTTTCGACCCACAGGGATGACTAATCAGCCCCAGCATTTT; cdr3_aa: CASSFRPTGMTNQPQHF
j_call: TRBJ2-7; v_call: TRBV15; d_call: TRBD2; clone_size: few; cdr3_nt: TGTGCCACCAGCAGAGATCGCAGCGGGGGACTTACCTACGAGCAGTACTTC; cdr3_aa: CATSRDRSGGLTYEQYF
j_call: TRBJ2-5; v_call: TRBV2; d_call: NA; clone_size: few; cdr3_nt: TGTGCCAGCAACCCTAGGACAGCTTCGATGGAGACCCAGTACTTC; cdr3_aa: CASNPRTASMETQYF
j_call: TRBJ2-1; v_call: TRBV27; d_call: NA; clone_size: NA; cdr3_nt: TGTGCCAGCAGTGTGCAATGGGGCCCCTACAATGAGCAGTTCTTC; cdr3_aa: CASSVQWGPYNEQFF
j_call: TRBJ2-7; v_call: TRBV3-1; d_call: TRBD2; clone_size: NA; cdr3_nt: TGTGCCAGCAGCCAGCAAGCGGGAACAAACTACGAGCAGTACTTC; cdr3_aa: CASSQQAGTNYEQYF
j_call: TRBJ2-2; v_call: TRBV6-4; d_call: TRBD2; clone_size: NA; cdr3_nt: TGTGCCAGCAGTCTTAGCGGGAGCGAAACCGGGGAGCTGTTTTTT; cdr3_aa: CASSLSGSETGELFF
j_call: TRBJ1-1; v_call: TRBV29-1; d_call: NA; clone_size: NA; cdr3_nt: TGCAGCGCCGAAAGGGAGTCACTGGTGAACACTGAAGCTTTCTTT; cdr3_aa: CSAERESLVNTEAFF
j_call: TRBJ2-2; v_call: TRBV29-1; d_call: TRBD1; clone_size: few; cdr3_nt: TGCAGCGGTCGACGGGACAGGGACACCGGGGAGCTGTTTTTT; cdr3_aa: CSGRRDRDTGELFF
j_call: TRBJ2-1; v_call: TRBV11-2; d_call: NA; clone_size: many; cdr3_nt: TGTGCCAGCAGCTTATCCGAAAGCTCCTACAATGAGCAGTTCTTC; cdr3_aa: CASSLSESSYNEQFF
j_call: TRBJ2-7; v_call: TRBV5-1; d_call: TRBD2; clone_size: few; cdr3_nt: TGCGCCAGCAGCTCCCGGACTAGCGGGTATGCTGCTCGAGAGCAGTACTTC; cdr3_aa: CASSSRTSGYAAREQYF
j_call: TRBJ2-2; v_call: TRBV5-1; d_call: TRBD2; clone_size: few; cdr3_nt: TGCGCCAGCAGCCTACTAGCGCAGGGTGACGCCGGGGAGCTGTTTTTT; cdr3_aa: CASSLLAQGDAGELFF
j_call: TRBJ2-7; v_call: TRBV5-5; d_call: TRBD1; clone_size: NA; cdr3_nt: TGTGCCAGCAGCCCGTGGGGACAGTACTACGAGCAGTACTTC; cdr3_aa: CASSPWGQYYEQYF
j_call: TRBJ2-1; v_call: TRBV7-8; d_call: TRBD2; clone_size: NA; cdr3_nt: TGTGCCAGCAGCTACTTAGCGGGAGACGCCTACAATGAGCAGTTCTTC; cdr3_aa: CASSYLAGDAYNEQFF
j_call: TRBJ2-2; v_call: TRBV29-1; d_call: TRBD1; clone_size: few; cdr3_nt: TGCAGCGTTGACGGACAGGGGACCGGGGAGCTGTTTTTT; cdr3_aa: CSVDGQGTGELFF
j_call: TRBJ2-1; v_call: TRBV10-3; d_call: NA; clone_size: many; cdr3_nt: TGTGCCATCAGTTCAGGGACGAGTAACAATGAGCAGTTCTTC; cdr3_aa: CAISSGTSNNEQFF
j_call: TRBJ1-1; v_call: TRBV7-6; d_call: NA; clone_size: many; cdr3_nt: TGTGCCAGCAAACACGGGGGGAACACTGAAGCTTTCTTT; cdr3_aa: CASKHGGNTEAFF
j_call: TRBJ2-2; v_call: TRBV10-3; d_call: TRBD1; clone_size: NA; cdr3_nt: TGTGCCATCAGTGAGGACAGGGCAAACACCGGGGAGCTGTTTTTT; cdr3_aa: CAISEDRANTGELFF